Listed below are T cell receptor beta chains from one sample, sequenced in a study of T-cell memory formation after mild COVID-19. MiXCR was run by TCRdb on the 5' RACE reads, yielding one entry per CDR3 protein. Of some 290,000 distinct CDR3 sequences detected, under 20% appear once; the ten largest clones hold roughly 23%. The specimen was PBMCs or a T cell subset sorted from them (not recorded which). The receptors stem from a man between 18 and 29 years old who had mild COVID-19 (a few samples of this study predate the infection). Cell type and time point are not known. Both conserved end residues are part of each CDR3. D genes are given only for firm matches. For some rows the clone size is stated as once, few or many, or as a class when expanded; others skip it.

V gene: TRBV10-3; J gene: TRBJ2-4; clone size: few; D gene: TRBD1; CDR3 protein: CATRRQGSGLDIQYF; CDR3 DNA: TGTGCCACCCGAAGACAGGGCTCGGGGTTAGACATTCAGTACTTC
V gene: TRBV9; J gene: TRBJ1-4; clone size: -; D gene: -; CDR3 protein: CASSVDGQRGEKLFF; CDR3 DNA: TGTGCCAGCAGCGTAGACGGACAGAGGGGAGAAAAACTGTTTTTT
V gene: TRBV9; J gene: TRBJ2-1; clone size: -; D gene: -; CDR3 protein: CASSARGDTSYNEQFF; CDR3 DNA: TGTGCCAGCAGCGCCCGTGGGGACACCTCCTACAATGAGCAGTTCTTC
V gene: TRBV4-2; J gene: TRBJ1-6; clone size: -; D gene: -; CDR3 protein: CASSTGVSASYNSPLHF; CDR3 DNA: TGTGCCAGCAGCACGGGGGTCAGCGCGTCCTATAATTCACCCCTCCACTTT
V gene: TRBV16; J gene: TRBJ2-7; clone size: -; D gene: TRBD2; CDR3 protein: CASSQSGGGREQYF; CDR3 DNA: TGTGCCAGCAGCCAATCAGGCGGGGGTCGCGAGCAGTACTTC
V gene: TRBV7-9; J gene: TRBJ1-1; clone size: -; D gene: TRBD1; CDR3 protein: CASSPVTGVNTEAFF; CDR3 DNA: TGTGCCAGCAGCCCCGTAACAGGGGTCAACACTGAAGCTTTCTTT
V gene: TRBV28; J gene: TRBJ2-7; clone size: few; D gene: -; CDR3 protein: CASSLWVGEQYF; CDR3 DNA: TGTGCCAGCAGTTTATGGGTTGGGGAGCAGTACTTC
V gene: TRBV5-1; J gene: TRBJ2-2; clone size: few; D gene: -; CDR3 protein: CASSGNPGRTNTGELFF; CDR3 DNA: TGCGCCAGCAGTGGGAACCCAGGGCGGACGAACACCGGGGAGCTGTTTTTT
V gene: TRBV20-1; J gene: TRBJ2-5; clone size: -; D gene: -; CDR3 protein: CSARVPGRAGETQYF; CDR3 DNA: TGCAGTGCTAGAGTTCCGGGAAGGGCAGGGGAGACCCAGTACTTC
V gene: TRBV3-1; J gene: TRBJ1-6; clone size: few; D gene: -; CDR3 protein: CASSQVEIGTLMYPLHF; CDR3 DNA: TGTGCCAGCAGCCAAGTGGAAATCGGGACTCTGATGTATCCCCTCCACTTT
V gene: TRBV23-1; J gene: TRBJ2-1; clone size: -; D gene: TRBD1; CDR3 protein: CASSQDEGARSNEQFF; CDR3 DNA: TGCGCCAGCAGTCAAGACGAGGGGGCGCGATCCAATGAGCAGTTCTTC
V gene: TRBV4-3; J gene: TRBJ2-3; clone size: -; D gene: -; CDR3 protein: CASSQDLDPSWTDTQYF; CDR3 DNA: TGCGCCAGCAGCCAAGACCTGGACCCATCTTGGACAGATACGCAGTATTTT
V gene: TRBV4-1; J gene: TRBJ2-7; clone size: -; D gene: -; CDR3 protein: CASSQEELRMGAYEQYF; CDR3 DNA: TGCGCCAGCAGCCAAGAGGAGCTGCGAATGGGGGCCTACGAGCAGTACTTC
V gene: TRBV5-1; J gene: TRBJ2-1; clone size: few; D gene: -; CDR3 protein: CASSLGRLSSYNEQFF; CDR3 DNA: TGCGCCAGCAGCTTGGGTCGTCTCAGCTCCTACAATGAGCAGTTCTTC
V gene: TRBV20-1; J gene: TRBJ1-1; clone size: many; D gene: -; CDR3 protein: CSARAQLANTEAFF; CDR3 DNA: TGCAGTGCTAGAGCCCAGCTAGCGAACACTGAAGCTTTCTTT
V gene: TRBV13; J gene: TRBJ2-3; clone size: -; D gene: TRBD1; CDR3 protein: CASSLPDRAPDTQYF; CDR3 DNA: TGTGCCAGCAGCCTACCGGACAGGGCCCCAGATACGCAGTATTTT
V gene: TRBV6-6; J gene: TRBJ2-3; clone size: -; D gene: -; CDR3 protein: CASSSLLHTQYF; CDR3 DNA: TGTGCCAGCAGTTCCCTACTCCATACGCAGTATTTT
V gene: TRBV5-1; J gene: TRBJ2-3; clone size: -; D gene: TRBD1; CDR3 protein: CASTLGQGPITDTQYF; CDR3 DNA: TGCGCCAGTACCCTGGGACAGGGGCCTATCACAGATACGCAGTATTTT
V gene: TRBV7-8; J gene: TRBJ2-7; clone size: -; D gene: -; CDR3 protein: CASSFPTGPFYEQYF; CDR3 DNA: TGTGCCAGCAGCTTTCCGACAGGACCCTTCTACGAGCAGTACTTC
V gene: TRBV6-5; J gene: TRBJ1-2; clone size: -; D gene: TRBD1; CDR3 protein: CASSLQGALSGYTF; CDR3 DNA: TGTGCCAGCAGTCTACAGGGGGCGTTAAGCGGCTACACCTTC
V gene: TRBV5-1; J gene: TRBJ1-1; clone size: -; D gene: TRBD1; CDR3 protein: CASSLRQGPNTEAFF; CDR3 DNA: TGCGCCAGCAGCTTGCGACAGGGTCCGAACACTGAAGCTTTCTTT
V gene: TRBV12-3/TRBV12-4; J gene: TRBJ2-5; clone size: -; D gene: TRBD2; CDR3 protein: CASSLGGTQETQCF; CDR3 DNA: TGTGCCAGCAGTTTGGGGGGGACCCAAGAGACCCAGTGCTTC
V gene: TRBV4-3; J gene: TRBJ1-5; clone size: -; D gene: -; CDR3 protein: CASSQDQRGQPQHF; CDR3 DNA: TGCGCCAGCAGCCAAGATCAGAGGGGTCAGCCCCAGCATTTT
V gene: TRBV5-1; J gene: TRBJ2-1; clone size: -; D gene: TRBD1; CDR3 protein: CASSLGGQPSYNEQFF; CDR3 DNA: TGCGCCAGCAGCTTGGGGGGACAGCCCTCCTACAATGAGCAGTTCTTC
V gene: TRBV28; J gene: TRBJ1-4; clone size: -; D gene: -; CDR3 protein: CASSFGRGTAYEKLFF; CDR3 DNA: TGTGCCAGCAGTTTTGGACGTGGGACCGCATATGAAAAACTGTTTTTT
V gene: TRBV12-3/TRBV12-4; J gene: TRBJ1-2; clone size: few; D gene: -; CDR3 protein: CASSLWGDGGYTF; CDR3 DNA: TGTGCCAGCAGTTTATGGGGAGACGGTGGCTACACCTTC
V gene: TRBV4-3; J gene: TRBJ2-5; clone size: -; D gene: TRBD1; CDR3 protein: CASSQSETGSETQYF; CDR3 DNA: TGCGCCAGCAGCCAGTCAGAGACAGGGTCGGAGACCCAGTACTTC
V gene: TRBV6-1; J gene: TRBJ1-3; clone size: -; D gene: -; CDR3 protein: CASSELQGNSGNTIYF; CDR3 DNA: TGTGCCAGCAGTGAATTACAGGGCAACTCTGGAAACACCATATATTTT
V gene: TRBV12-3/TRBV12-4; J gene: TRBJ1-1; clone size: few; D gene: TRBD1; CDR3 protein: CASSDPGGARVNTEAFF; CDR3 DNA: TGTGCCAGCAGTGATCCAGGGGGCGCGAGAGTGAACACTGAAGCTTTCTTT
V gene: TRBV5-1; J gene: TRBJ2-5; clone size: few; D gene: -; CDR3 protein: CASSLEVKETQYF; CDR3 DNA: TGCGCCAGCAGCTTGGAGGTTAAGGAGACCCAGTACTTC
V gene: TRBV30; J gene: TRBJ2-4; clone size: -; D gene: -; CDR3 protein: CAWSEQGNIQYF; CDR3 DNA: TGTGCCTGGAGTGAACAGGGCAACATTCAGTACTTC
V gene: TRBV6-2/TRBV6-3; J gene: TRBJ1-6; clone size: few; D gene: TRBD1; CDR3 protein: CASSDREVEPLHF; CDR3 DNA: TGTGCCAGCAGTGACAGGGAGGTGGAACCCCTCCACTTT
V gene: TRBV20-1; J gene: TRBJ2-5; clone size: few; D gene: TRBD2; CDR3 protein: CIPRSSGPGETQYF; CDR3 DNA: TGCATCCCTAGGTCTAGCGGGCCGGGGGAGACCCAGTACTTC
V gene: TRBV5-5; J gene: TRBJ1-5; clone size: few; D gene: -; CDR3 protein: CASSSTGQGDQPQHF; CDR3 DNA: TGTGCCAGCAGCAGTACCGGGCAGGGAGATCAGCCCCAGCATTTT
V gene: TRBV27; J gene: TRBJ2-1; clone size: few; D gene: -; CDR3 protein: CASSTWGVAYNEQFF; CDR3 DNA: TGTGCCAGCAGCACCTGGGGTGTCGCCTACAATGAGCAGTTCTTC
V gene: TRBV5-1; J gene: TRBJ2-5; clone size: few; D gene: -; CDR3 protein: CAILRQGGETQYF; CDR3 DNA: TGCGCCATCCTCCGACAGGGAGGAGAGACCCAGTACTTC
V gene: TRBV7-9; J gene: TRBJ2-3; clone size: few; D gene: -; CDR3 protein: CASSSFSPDTQYF; CDR3 DNA: TGTGCCAGCAGCTCCTTCTCTCCAGATACGCAGTATTTT
V gene: TRBV20-1; J gene: TRBJ2-2; clone size: -; D gene: -; CDR3 protein: CSARREASATNTGELFF; CDR3 DNA: TGCAGTGCTAGGAGGGAGGCTAGCGCGACGAACACCGGGGAGCTGTTTTTT
V gene: TRBV29-1; J gene: TRBJ2-1; clone size: -; D gene: -; CDR3 protein: CSVEGGNEQFF; CDR3 DNA: TGCAGCGTTGAGGGCGGGAATGAGCAGTTCTTC
V gene: TRBV10-2; J gene: TRBJ2-3; clone size: few; D gene: -; CDR3 protein: CASSDPGTFLDTQYF; CDR3 DNA: TGCGCCAGCAGTGACCCCGGGACATTTTTGGATACGCAGTATTTT
V gene: TRBV5-1; J gene: TRBJ2-3; clone size: few; D gene: -; CDR3 protein: CASRGLGASRTDTQYF; CDR3 DNA: TGCGCCAGCAGAGGTCTAGGGGCCTCCCGCACAGATACGCAGTATTTT
V gene: TRBV12-3/TRBV12-4; J gene: TRBJ2-4; clone size: few; D gene: TRBD2; CDR3 protein: CASSWGGGANIQYF; CDR3 DNA: TGTGCCAGCAGTTGGGGCGGGGGGGCGAACATTCAGTACTTC
V gene: TRBV20-1; J gene: TRBJ2-7; clone size: -; D gene: -; CDR3 protein: CSARLNRQPGEQYF; CDR3 DNA: TGCAGTGCTAGACTAAACCGACAGCCTGGGGAGCAGTACTTC
V gene: TRBV7-3; J gene: TRBJ2-6; clone size: few; D gene: -; CDR3 protein: CASSDGPGSGANVLTF; CDR3 DNA: TGTGCCAGCAGTGACGGACCCGGCTCTGGGGCCAACGTCCTGACTTTC
V gene: TRBV4-1; J gene: TRBJ2-5; clone size: -; D gene: -; CDR3 protein: CASRKSAPPFQETQYF; CDR3 DNA: TGCGCCAGCAGAAAGTCTGCCCCACCTTTTCAAGAGACCCAGTACTTC
V gene: TRBV9; J gene: TRBJ2-7; clone size: few; D gene: -; CDR3 protein: CASSVGSGGYEQYF; CDR3 DNA: TGTGCCAGCAGCGTCGGCTCAGGAGGCTACGAGCAGTACTTC
V gene: TRBV7-3; J gene: TRBJ2-3; clone size: -; D gene: -; CDR3 protein: CASSYSLGAADTQYF; CDR3 DNA: TGTGCCAGCAGCTACAGTCTGGGGGCCGCGGATACGCAGTATTTT
V gene: TRBV6-5; J gene: TRBJ2-2; clone size: -; D gene: -; CDR3 protein: CASRHRVDAGTGELFF; CDR3 DNA: TGTGCCAGCAGGCACCGGGTGGATGCGGGGACCGGGGAGCTGTTTTTT
V gene: TRBV7-9; J gene: TRBJ2-1; clone size: -; D gene: TRBD2; CDR3 protein: CASPSWEGNEQFF; CDR3 DNA: TGTGCCAGCCCCTCGTGGGAGGGCAATGAGCAGTTCTTC
V gene: TRBV11-1; J gene: TRBJ2-7; clone size: -; D gene: -; CDR3 protein: CASSENSGSPEQYF; CDR3 DNA: TGTGCCAGCAGCGAGAATTCAGGGTCCCCCGAGCAGTACTTC
V gene: TRBV15; J gene: TRBJ2-5; clone size: -; D gene: -; CDR3 protein: CATSRAGQYQETQYF; CDR3 DNA: TGTGCCACCAGTAGAGCGGGACAGTACCAAGAGACCCAGTACTTC
V gene: TRBV20-1; J gene: TRBJ2-1; clone size: -; D gene: TRBD2; CDR3 protein: CSARFTSGGIEQFF; CDR3 DNA: TGCAGTGCTAGATTTACTAGCGGGGGTATTGAGCAGTTCTTC